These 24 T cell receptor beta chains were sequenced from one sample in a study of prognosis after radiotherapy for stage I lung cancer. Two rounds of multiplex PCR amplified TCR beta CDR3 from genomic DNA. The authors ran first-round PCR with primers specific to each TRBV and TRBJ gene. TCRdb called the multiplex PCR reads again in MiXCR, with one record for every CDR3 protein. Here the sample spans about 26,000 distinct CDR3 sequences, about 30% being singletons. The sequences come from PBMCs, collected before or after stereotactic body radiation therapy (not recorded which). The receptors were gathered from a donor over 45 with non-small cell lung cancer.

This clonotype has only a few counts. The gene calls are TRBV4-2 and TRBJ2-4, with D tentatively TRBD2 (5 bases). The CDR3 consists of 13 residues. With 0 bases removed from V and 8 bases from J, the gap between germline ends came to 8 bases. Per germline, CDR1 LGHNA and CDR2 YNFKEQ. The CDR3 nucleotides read TGTGCCAGCAGCCAAGATCCGGGGTACATTCAGTACTTC. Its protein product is CASSQDPGYIQYF.

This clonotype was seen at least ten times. In DNA, the CDR3 is TGTGCCAGCAGCTTGGGCCCCGGGACAACCTCCTACGAGCAGTACTTC. Protein: CASSLGPGTTSYEQYF. The chain joins TRBV13 to TRBJ2-7; D might be TRBD1 (6 bases). V was shortened by 3 bases and J by 0 bases, with 15 bases between the two germline ends. Germline V gene data show CDR1 as PRHDT and CDR2 as FYEKMQ (reference sequence). The CDR3 runs to 16 residues. Full variable domain (missing parts from reference TRBV13 and TRBJ2-7): AAGVIQSPRHLIKEKRETATLKCYPIPRHDTVYWYQQGPGQDPQFLISFYEKMQSDKGSIPDRFSAQQFSDYHSELNMSSLELGDSALYFCASSLGPGTTSYEQYFGPGTRLTVT.

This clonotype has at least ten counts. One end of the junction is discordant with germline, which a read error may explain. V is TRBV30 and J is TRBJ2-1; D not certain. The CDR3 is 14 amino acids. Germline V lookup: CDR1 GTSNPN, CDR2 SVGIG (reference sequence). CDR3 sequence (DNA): TGTGCCCGGAGTTACGGGCGCCTATACAATGAGCAGTTCTTC. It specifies CARSYGRLYNEQFF.

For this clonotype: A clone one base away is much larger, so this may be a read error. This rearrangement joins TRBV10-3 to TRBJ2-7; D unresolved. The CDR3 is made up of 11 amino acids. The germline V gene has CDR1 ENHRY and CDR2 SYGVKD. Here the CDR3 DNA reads TGTGCCATCAATGACGGCTACGATCAGTACTTC. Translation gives CAINDGYDQYF.

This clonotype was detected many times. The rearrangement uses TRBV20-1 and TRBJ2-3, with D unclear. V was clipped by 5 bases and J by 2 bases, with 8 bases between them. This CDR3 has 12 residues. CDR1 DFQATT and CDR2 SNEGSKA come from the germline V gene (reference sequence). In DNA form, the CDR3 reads TGCAGTGCTCGGCACCCCACAGATACGCAGTATTTT. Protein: CSARHPTDTQYF.

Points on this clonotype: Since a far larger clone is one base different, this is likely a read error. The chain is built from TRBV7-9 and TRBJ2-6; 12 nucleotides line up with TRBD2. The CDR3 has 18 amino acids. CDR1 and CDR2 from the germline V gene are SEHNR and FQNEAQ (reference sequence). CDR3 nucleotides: TGTGCCAGCAGCTTAAAACTAGCGGGGGGTACTGGGGACAACGTCCTGACTTTC. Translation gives CASSLKLAGGTGDNVLTF.

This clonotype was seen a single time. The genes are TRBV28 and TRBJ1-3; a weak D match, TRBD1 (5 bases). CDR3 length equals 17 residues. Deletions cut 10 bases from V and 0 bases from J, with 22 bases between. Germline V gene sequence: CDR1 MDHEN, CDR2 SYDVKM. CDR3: CATRPQGLYDSGNTIYF. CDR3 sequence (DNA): TGTGCCACCCGGCCCCAGGGCCTGTATGACTCTGGAAACACCATATATTTT.

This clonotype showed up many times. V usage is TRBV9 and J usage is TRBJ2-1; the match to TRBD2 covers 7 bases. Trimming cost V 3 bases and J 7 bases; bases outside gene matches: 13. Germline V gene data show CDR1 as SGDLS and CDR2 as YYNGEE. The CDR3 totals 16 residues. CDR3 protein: CASSALPSGGHNEQFF. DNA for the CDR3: TGTGCCAGCAGCGCCTTACCTAGCGGAGGGCATAATGAGCAGTTCTTC.

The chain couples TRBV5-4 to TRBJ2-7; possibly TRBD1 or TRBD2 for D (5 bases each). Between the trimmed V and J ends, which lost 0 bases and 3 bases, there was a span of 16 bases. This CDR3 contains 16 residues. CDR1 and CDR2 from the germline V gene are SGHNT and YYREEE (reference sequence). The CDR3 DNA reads TGTGCCAGCAGCTTGGGAGGGGCCGACGATCTCTACGAGCAGTACTTC. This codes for CASSLGGADDLYEQYF.

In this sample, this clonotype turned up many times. The CDR3 DNA sequence: TGTGCGACCGGGCCCGGTAACACCATATATTTT. The encoded protein is CATGPGNTIYF. The chain employs TRBV12-3 or TRBV12-4 and TRBJ1-3, with no clear D. The CDR3 runs 11 residues.

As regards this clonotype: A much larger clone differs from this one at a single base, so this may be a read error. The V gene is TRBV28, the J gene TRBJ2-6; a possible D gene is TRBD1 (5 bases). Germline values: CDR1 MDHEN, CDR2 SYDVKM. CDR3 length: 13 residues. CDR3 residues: CASKDSGAKVLTF. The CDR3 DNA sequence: TGTGCCAGCAAGGATTCTGGGGCCAAAGTCCTGACTTTC.

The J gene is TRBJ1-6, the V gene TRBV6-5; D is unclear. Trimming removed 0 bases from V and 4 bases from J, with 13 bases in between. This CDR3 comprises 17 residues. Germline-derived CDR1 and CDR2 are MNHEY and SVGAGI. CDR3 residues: CASSYSSAKPYNSPLHF. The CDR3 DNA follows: TGTGCCAGCAGTTACTCGTCTGCGAAGCCGTATAATTCACCCCTCCACTTT.

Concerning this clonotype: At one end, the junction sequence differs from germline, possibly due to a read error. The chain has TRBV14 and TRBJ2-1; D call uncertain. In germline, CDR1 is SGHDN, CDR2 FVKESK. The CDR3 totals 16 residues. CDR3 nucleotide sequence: TGTGCCAGCAGCCAAGACCGCGGCAGTGCGAGGAATGAACAGTTCTTC. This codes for CASSQDRGSARNEQFF. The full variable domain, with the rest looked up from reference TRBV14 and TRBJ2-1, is EAGVTQFPSHSVIEKGQTVTLRCDPISGHDNLYWYRRVMGKEIKFLLHFVKESKQDESGMPNNRFLAERTGGTYSTLKVQPAELEDSGVYFCASSQDRGSARNEQFFGPGTRLTVL.

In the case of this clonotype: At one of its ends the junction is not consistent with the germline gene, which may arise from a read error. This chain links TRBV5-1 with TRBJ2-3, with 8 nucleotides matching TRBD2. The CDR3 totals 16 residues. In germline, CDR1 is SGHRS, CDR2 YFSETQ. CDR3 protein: CASSLYGTRSTDTQYF. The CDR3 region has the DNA TGTGCCAGCAGCTTGTACGGGACTAGGAGCACAGATACGCAGTATTTT.

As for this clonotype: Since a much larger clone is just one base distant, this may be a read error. CDR3 coding DNA: TGTGCCAGTCGCGTAGATCAGCCCCAGCATTTT. Its translation is CASRVDQPQHF. The chain employs TRBV2 and TRBJ1-5; no reliable D call. V was trimmed by 9 bases and J by 5 bases, leaving 8 bases between them. Germline V CDR1 and CDR2: SNHLY, FYNNEI. This CDR3 comprises 11 residues.

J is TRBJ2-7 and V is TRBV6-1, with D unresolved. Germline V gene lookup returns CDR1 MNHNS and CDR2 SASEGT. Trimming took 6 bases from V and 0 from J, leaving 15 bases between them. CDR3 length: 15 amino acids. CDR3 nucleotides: TGTGCCAGCAGAGAGAATAGTAAGAGCTCCTACGAGCAGTACTTC. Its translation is CASRENSKSSYEQYF.

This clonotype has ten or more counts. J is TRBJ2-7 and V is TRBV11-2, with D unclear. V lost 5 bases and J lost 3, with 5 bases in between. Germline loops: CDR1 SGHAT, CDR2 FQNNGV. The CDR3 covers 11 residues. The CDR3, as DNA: TGTGCCAGCAGCCTACACTACGAGCAGTACTTC. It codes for CASSLHYEQYF.

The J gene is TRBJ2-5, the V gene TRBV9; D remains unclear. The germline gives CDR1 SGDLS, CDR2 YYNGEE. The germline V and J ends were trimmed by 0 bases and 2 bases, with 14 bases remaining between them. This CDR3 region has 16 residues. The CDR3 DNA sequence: TGTGCCAGCAGCGTAGCGGGTGGGCTATGTCAAGAGACCCAGTACTTC. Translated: CASSVAGGLCQETQYF.

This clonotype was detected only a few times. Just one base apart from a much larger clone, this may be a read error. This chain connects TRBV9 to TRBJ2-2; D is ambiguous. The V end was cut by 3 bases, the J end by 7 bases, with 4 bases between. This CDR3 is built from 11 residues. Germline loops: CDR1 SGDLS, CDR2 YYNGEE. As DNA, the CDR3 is TGTGCCAGCAGCGGATACGGGGAGCTGTTTTTT. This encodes CASSGYGELFF.

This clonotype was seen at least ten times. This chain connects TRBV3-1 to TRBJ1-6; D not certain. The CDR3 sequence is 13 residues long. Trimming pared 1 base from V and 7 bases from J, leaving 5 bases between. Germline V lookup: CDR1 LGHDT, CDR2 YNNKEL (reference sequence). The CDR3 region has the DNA TGTGCCAGCAGCCAAGCCCGGAATTCACCCCTCCACTTT. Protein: CASSQARNSPLHF. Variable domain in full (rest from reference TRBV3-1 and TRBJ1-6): DTAVSQTPKYLVTQMGNDKSIKCEQNLGHDTMYWYKQDSKKFLKIMFSYNNKELIINETVPNRFSPKSPDKAHLNLHINSLELGDSAVYFCASSQARNSPLHFGNGTRLTVT.

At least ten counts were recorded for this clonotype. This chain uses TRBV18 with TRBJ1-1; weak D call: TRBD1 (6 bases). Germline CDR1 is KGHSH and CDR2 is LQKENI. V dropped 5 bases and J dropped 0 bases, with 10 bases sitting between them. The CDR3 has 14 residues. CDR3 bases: TGTGCCAGCTCAACCGGGACACTGAACACTGAAGCTTTCTTT. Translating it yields CASSTGTLNTEAFF.

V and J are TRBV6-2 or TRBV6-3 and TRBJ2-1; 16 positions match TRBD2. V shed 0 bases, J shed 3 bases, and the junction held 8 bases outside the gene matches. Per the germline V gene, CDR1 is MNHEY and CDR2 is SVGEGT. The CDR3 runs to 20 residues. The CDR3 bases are TGTGCCAGCAGTTACTCCTCCGGGACTAGCGGGAGGGGTAGCTACAATGAGCAGTTCTTC. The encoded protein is CASSYSSGTSGRGSYNEQFF.

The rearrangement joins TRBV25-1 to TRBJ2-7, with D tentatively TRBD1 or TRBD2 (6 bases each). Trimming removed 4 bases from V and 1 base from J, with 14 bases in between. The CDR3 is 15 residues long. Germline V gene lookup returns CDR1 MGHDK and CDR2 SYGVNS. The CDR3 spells CASSVMGGESYEQYF. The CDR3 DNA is TGTGCCAGCAGTGTAATGGGGGGCGAGTCCTACGAGCAGTACTTC.

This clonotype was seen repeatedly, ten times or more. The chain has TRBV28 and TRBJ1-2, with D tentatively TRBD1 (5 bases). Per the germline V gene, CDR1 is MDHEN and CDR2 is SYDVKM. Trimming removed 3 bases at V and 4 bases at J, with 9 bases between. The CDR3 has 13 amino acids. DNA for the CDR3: TGTGCCAGCAGTTTGGGACTGGGCTATGGCTACACCTTC. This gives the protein CASSLGLGYGYTF.